This T cell receptor (beta chain) was profiled in a study of graft-versus-host responses after intestinal transplantation. Of note for this clone: What it binds is not known.

Sequencing used immunoSEQ multiplex PCR; TCRdb keeps in-frame clones, though not all of them. The sample has roughly 16,000 clones, roughly three fifths seen once. CDR1 and CDR2 (germline): SGDLS, YYNGEE. V dropped 4 bases and J dropped 6; count of bases not matched to a gene: 7. The CDR3 is 14 residues long. To release intraepithelial and lamina propria lymphocytes, the graft tissue was processed. General observations from the study: Recipient marrow contained GvH clones, some of which appeared first in ileum or blood.

The sequenced sample was ileum tissue, obtained 524 days after transplant. This chain uses TRBV9 with TRBJ2-7; 10 bases match TRBD1. This TCR derives from a human patient who received an intestinal transplant, so some T cells may come from the graft donor. This chain's CDR3 is CASSPRQGAGEQYF. The CDR3 DNA sequence: TGTGCCAGCAGCCCCCGACAGGGGGCAGGCGAGCAGTACTTC.